The 13 T cell receptor beta chains below come from one sample, sequenced in a study of T cell responses to AZD1222 COVID-19 vaccine. The method was immunoSEQ multiplex PCR; TCRdb's version includes in-frame clones alone and lacks a portion of them. The table has around 72,000 clones, 82% seen once. The material sequenced was peripheral blood, taken on day 0 of AZD1222 vaccination. The receptors were sampled from an adult in good health.

The rearrangement links TRBV6-6 to TRBJ1-2; no definite D call. Germline V gene sequence: CDR1 MNHNY, CDR2 SVGAGI (reference sequence). The V end was cut by 7 bases, the J end by 7 bases, with 19 bases between. CDR3 length: 14 amino acids. CDR3 residues: CASTDLEAMGGYTF. DNA for the CDR3: TGTGCCAGCACCGACCTGGAGGCCATGGGTGGCTACACCTTC.

The chain links TRBV28 to TRBJ2-5; TRBD2 matches at 8 bases. With 6 bases clipped from V and 5 bases from J, the junction kept 17 bases outside the gene matches. The CDR3 spans 17 residues. CDR1 MDHEN and CDR2 SYDVKM come from the germline V gene. In nucleotides, the CDR3 is TGTGCCAGCAGCCTTGAGCTGGCGGGGGGACCTGGGGAGACCCAGTACTTC. Its protein product is CASSLELAGGPGETQYF.

The V and J genes are TRBV12-3 or TRBV12-4 and TRBJ1-1; D unclear. V was clipped by 3 bases and J by 7 bases, with 6 bases between them. This CDR3 has 11 residues. CDR3 nucleotides: TGTGCCAGCAGTTTCAGAGATGAAGCTTTCTTT. Its protein is CASSFRDEAFF.

The chain recombines TRBV24-1 with TRBJ2-5; 7 bases align to TRBD1. This CDR3 contains 17 residues. Germline-derived CDR1 and CDR2 are KGHDR and SFDVKD. V shed 3 bases, J shed 3 bases, and the junction held 12 bases outside the gene matches. The CDR3 DNA sequence: TGTGCCACCAGTGATGAGGGGGCAGGGGTGTCGAAAGAGACCCAGTACTTC. As protein: CATSDEGAGVSKETQYF.

The V gene is TRBV6-5, the J gene TRBJ1-6, with 8 bases matching TRBD1. The CDR3 is 15 residues long. Germline CDR1 reads MNHEY; CDR2 reads SVGAGI. The J segment lost 7 bases and the V segment lost 0 bases, leaving 2 bases of the junction unmatched. The CDR3 DNA reads TGTGCCAGCAGTTACTCGACAGGGGCCAATTCACCCCTCCACTTT. Residues: CASSYSTGANSPLHF.

The genes are TRBV7-2 and TRBJ1-2; TRBD1 might be the D (5 bases). Trimming shortened V by 5 bases and J by 6 bases, and 10 bases separated the two germline ends. The CDR3 extends over 12 amino acids. The germline V gene has CDR1 SGHTA and CDR2 FQGNSA. The CDR3 DNA is TGTGCCAGCAGCCCCAGGGACCATGGCTACACCTTC. This sequence encodes CASSPRDHGYTF.

This chain joins TRBV29-1 and TRBJ1-2, with TRBD1 as a possible D gene (5 bases). V was cut by 0 bases and J by 3 bases, with 14 bases left in between. CDR1 and CDR2 (germline): SQVTM, ANQGSEA. The CDR3 runs 15 residues. The CDR3 DNA follows: TGCAGCGTTGAAGACCCTACCAGGGACTACTATGGCTACACCTTC. It encodes CSVEDPTRDYYGYTF.

The sample holds a few counts of this clone. The chain joins TRBV7-9 to TRBJ2-5, with TRBD2 identical over 11 bases. Trimming took 3 bases from V and 4 from J; bases not matched to a gene: 1. The CDR3 sequence is 14 residues long. Germline CDR1 and CDR2: SEHNR and FQNEAQ (reference sequence). The CDR3 spells CASSFSGGVETQYF. The CDR3 coding sequence is TGTGCCAGCAGCTTTAGCGGGGGGGTAGAGACCCAGTACTTC.

The chain recombines TRBV5-1 with TRBJ1-2; D is unclear. The CDR3 runs to 13 residues. Germline loops: CDR1 SGHRS, CDR2 YFSETQ. Trimming pared 0 bases from V and 3 bases from J, leaving 6 bases between. CDR3 sequence (DNA): TGCGCCAGCAGCTTGGCCGGGGACTATGGCTACACCTTC. Encoded protein: CASSLAGDYGYTF.

The chain links TRBV7-2 to TRBJ2-7; TRBD1 matches 8 bases. The V and J ends lost 1 base and 2 bases, in that order; junction bases with no gene match: 1. Germline V gives CDR1 SGHTA, CDR2 FQGNSA. The CDR3 is 14 residues long. This chain's CDR3 is CASSLVDRAYEQYF. The CDR3 coding sequence is TGTGCCAGCAGCTTAGTGGACAGGGCCTACGAGCAGTACTTC.

This chain connects TRBV15 to TRBJ1-2; 8 bases align to TRBD1. Germline V gives CDR1 LNHNV, CDR2 YYDKDF (reference sequence). Trimming at V came to 2 bases and at J to 8 bases, leaving 7 bases not matched to a gene. This CDR3 comprises 14 residues. CDR3 residues: CATSRYSDRDGYTF. In nucleotides, the CDR3 is TGTGCCACCAGCAGATATTCGGACAGGGACGGCTACACCTTC.

The gene calls are TRBV4-1 and TRBJ1-1; D unresolved. V was cut by 1 base and J by 1 base, with 7 bases left in between. In germline, CDR1 is MGHRA, CDR2 YSYEKL. The CDR3 contains 14 residues. CDR3 sequence: CASSQVYGNTEAFF. The CDR3, as DNA: TGCGCCAGCAGCCAAGTGTACGGGAACACTGAAGCTTTCTTT.

CDR3 in amino acids: CASSLLDVGQAYEQYF. DNA for the CDR3: TGTGCCAGCAGCTTGCTCGACGTAGGACAAGCCTACGAGCAGTACTTC. This rearrangement joins TRBV5-6 to TRBJ2-7, with D possibly being TRBD1 (5 bases). The CDR3 extends over 16 amino acids. Germline CDR1 is SGHDT and CDR2 is YYEEEE. Trimming left V 1 base short and J 2 bases short, with 16 bases between.